The sequence of this T cell receptor beta chain was determined in a study of T cells after yellow fever vaccination. One entry per CDR3 protein, called by TCRdb with MiXCR from the 5' RACE reads. The sample shows tens of thousands of distinct CDR3 sequences, less than 4% of them seen only once. At least ten counts were recorded for this clonotype. Study-level points and caveats: Post-booster repertoires contained most primary-vaccination clones again (roughly 96% CD4, around 88% CD8).

The CDR3 runs to 14 residues. With 5 bases clipped from V and 2 bases from J, the junction kept 2 bases outside the gene matches. Germline V CDR1 and CDR2: SGHTA, FQGNSA. The gene calls are TRBV7-2 and TRBJ1-5; TRBD1 agrees at 8 bases. The TCR comes from a man between 18 and 29 years old who received the YFV17D yellow fever vaccine. Material: PBMCs, either bulk or a sorted T-cell subset (CD4+, CD8+, memory, or dextramer-sorted; not recorded which), obtained roughly 46 days after the first yellow fever vaccination. CDR3 loop: CASSLDRGNQPQHF. In DNA, the CDR3 is TGTGCCAGCAGCCTGGACAGGGGCAATCAGCCCCAGCATTTT.